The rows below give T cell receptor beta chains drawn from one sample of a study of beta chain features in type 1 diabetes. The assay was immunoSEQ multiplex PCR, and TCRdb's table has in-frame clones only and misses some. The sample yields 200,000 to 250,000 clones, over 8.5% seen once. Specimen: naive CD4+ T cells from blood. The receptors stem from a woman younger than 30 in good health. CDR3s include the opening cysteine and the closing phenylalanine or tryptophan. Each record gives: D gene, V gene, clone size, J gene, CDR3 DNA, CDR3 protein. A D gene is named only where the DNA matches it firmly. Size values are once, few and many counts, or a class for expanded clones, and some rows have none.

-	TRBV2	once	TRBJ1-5	TGTGCCAGCAGTGAAGAGAATACAGGGTCCCAGCCCCAGCATTTT	CASSEENTGSQPQHF
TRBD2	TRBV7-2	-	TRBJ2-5	TGTGCCAGCAGTGACCCCAGGCGGGAGCCTGAGACCCAGTACTTC	CASSDPRREPETQYF
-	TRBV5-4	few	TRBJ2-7	TGTGCCAGCAGTAAACAGGGATCCTACGAGCAGTACTTC	CASSKQGSYEQYF
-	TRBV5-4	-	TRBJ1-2	TGTGCCAGCAGATTGAGGAGTACTAACTATGGCTACACCTTC	CASRLRSTNYGYTF
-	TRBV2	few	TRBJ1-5	TGTGCCAGCAGTGAGTCCGGGGTTGGACGGCAGCCCCAGCATTTT	CASSESGVGRQPQHF
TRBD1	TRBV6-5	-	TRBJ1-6	TGTGCCAGCAGTGGACAGGGTGCGTCACCCCTCCACTTT	CASSGQGASPLHF
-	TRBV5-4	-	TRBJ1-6	TGTGCCAGCAGCTTGGCCGGGGACACTACCCACTTT	CASSLAGDTTHF
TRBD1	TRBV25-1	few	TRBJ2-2	TGTGCCAGCAGCACGGGACAGGGGGCGATTGGGGAGCTGTTTTTT	CASSTGQGAIGELFF
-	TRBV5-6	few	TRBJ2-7	TGTGCCAGCAGCATTTACAGCTACGAGCAGTACTTC	CASSIYSYEQYF
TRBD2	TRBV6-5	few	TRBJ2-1	TGTGCCAGCAGTTACGGGTTAGCGGGTGGCAATGAGCAGTTCTTC	CASSYGLAGGNEQFF
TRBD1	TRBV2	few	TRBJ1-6	TGTGCCAGCAGTGACGAGACAGGGGGCAATTCACCCCTCCACTTT	CASSDETGGNSPLHF
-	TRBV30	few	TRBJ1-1	TGTGCCTGGAAACACCTCGGGGGTATGAACACTGAAGCTTTCTTT	CAWKHLGGMNTEAFF
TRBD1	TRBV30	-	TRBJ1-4	TGTGCCTGGAGAGGGACAGGTCCTGAAAAACTGTTTTTT	CAWRGTGPEKLFF
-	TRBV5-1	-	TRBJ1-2	TGCGCCAGCAGCTTGCAAGGGGGTGGCTATGGCTACACCTTC	CASSLQGGGYGYTF
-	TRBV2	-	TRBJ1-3	TGTGCCAGCACCGGCGGTCTCTCTGGAAACACCATATATTTT	CASTGGLSGNTIYF
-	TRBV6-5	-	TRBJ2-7	TGTGCCAGCTCCAGGGATTACTACGAGCAGTACTTC	CASSRDYYEQYF
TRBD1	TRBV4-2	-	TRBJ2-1	TGTGCCAGCAGCCGAAGGACAGGGGAGCAGTTCTTC	CASSRRTGEQFF
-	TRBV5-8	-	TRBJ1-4	TGTGCCAGCAGCTTGGGAACGGGGAATGAAAAACTGTTTTTT	CASSLGTGNEKLFF
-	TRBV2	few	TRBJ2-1	TGTGCCAGCAGCCTATCCGTTTACAATGAGCAGTTCTTC	CASSLSVYNEQFF
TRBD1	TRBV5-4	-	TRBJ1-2	TGTGCCAGCAGCTCAGGGGGCCATGGCTACACCTTC	CASSSGGHGYTF
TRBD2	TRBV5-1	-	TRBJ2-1	TGCGCCAGCAGCTTCCGATTAGCGGGAGGGCCCGCCTACAATGAGCAGTTCTTC	CASSFRLAGGPAYNEQFF
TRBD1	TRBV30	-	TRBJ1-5	TGTGCCTGGAGTGTACGAGGGGGCTCGGCCCAGCATTTT	CAWSVRGGSAQHF
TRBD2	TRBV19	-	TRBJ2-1	TGTGCCAGTAGTGAGGGACTAGCGGGGATCAATGAGCAGTTCTTC	CASSEGLAGINEQFF
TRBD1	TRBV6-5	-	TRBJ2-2	TGTGCCAGCAGCAACAGGGGAATCGGGGAGCTGTTTTTT	CASSNRGIGELFF
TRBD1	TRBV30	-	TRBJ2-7	TGTGCCTGGAGTGTGAGACAGGGTGCGTACGAGCAGTACTTC	CAWSVRQGAYEQYF
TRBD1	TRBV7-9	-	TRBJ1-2	TGTGCCAGCAGCTCCTCGGACAGGGCCGGCGGCTACACCTTC	CASSSSDRAGGYTF
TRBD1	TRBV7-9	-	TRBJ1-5	TGTGCCAGCAGCTTAACAGGGGAACAGCCCCAGCATTTT	CASSLTGEQPQHF
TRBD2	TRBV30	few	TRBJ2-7	TGTGCCTGGAGTAAGACGGGACTAGCTTTCGAGCAGTACTTC	CAWSKTGLAFEQYF
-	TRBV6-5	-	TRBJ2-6	TGTGCCAGCAGTGGCTTATCAGGGGCCAACGTCCTGACTTTC	CASSGLSGANVLTF
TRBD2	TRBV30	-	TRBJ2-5	TGTGCCTGGAGTCGAACTAGCGGGGTCCAAGAGACCCAGTACTTC	CAWSRTSGVQETQYF
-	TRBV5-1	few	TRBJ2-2	TGCGCCAGCAGCTTGGCGGCAGAGGGCGGGGAGCTGTTTTTT	CASSLAAEGGELFF
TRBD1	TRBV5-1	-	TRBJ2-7	TGCGCCAGCAGCTTGAGGGACAGGGGGAACGAGCAGTACTTC	CASSLRDRGNEQYF